Listed here are 25 T cell receptor delta chains from one sample, sequenced in a study of delta chains in infants with herpesvirus infections. PBMC RNA was reverse transcribed using gamma-chain- and delta-chain-specific primers. TCRdb fed the RT-PCR reads to CATT. The sample yields over a thousand delta-chain clones, about 7% seen once. The sequencing here drew on peripheral blood, taken at time point 1 of longitudinal follow-up. These receptors were collected from a human donor who was a Ugandan infant, either HIV-exposed or HIV-unexposed (not recorded which).

As concerns this clone: This CDR3 is also generated by other DNA sequences in the sample. The J gene is TRDJ1; the V gene was not called; TRDD3 is taken as the D call from the table, unchecked against the DNA. CDR3 length: 17 amino acids. For the CDR3, the DNA is TGTGCCGTGGCCCCTTATACTGGGGGTTATTACACCGATAAACTCATCTTT. It is translated as CAVAPYTGGYYTDKLIF.

This clone rates as medium-sized. V and J are TRDV1 and TRDJ1; TRDD3 might be the D (9 bases). Deletions cut 3 bases from V and 4 bases from J, with 30 bases between. Germline values: CDR1 TSWWSYY, CDR2 QGS. The CDR3 covers 20 residues. CDR3 in DNA: TGTGCTCTTGGGGACCCAGGCCTTCCTAGTAAGGGGATACGGAGCGATAAACTCATCTTT. Its translation: CALGDPGLPSKGIRSDKLIF.

Turning to this clone: A much larger clone lies a single base off, so this may be a read error. The genes are TRDV2 and TRDJ3, with 11 bases aligning to TRDD3. TCRdb gives no J gene; it was assigned here by matching the DNA to germline. The germline gives CDR1 GEAIGNYY, CDR2 EKD. The CDR3 is made up of 20 amino acids. For the CDR3, the DNA is TGTGCCAGTGACACCGTGGGACTGGGGGATAGCTCCTGGGACACCCGACAGATGTTTTTC. Its protein is CASDTVGLGDSSWDTRQMFF.

By share of the sample, this clone is large. The rearrangement links TRAV29/DV5 to TRDJ1, with D tentatively TRDD2 (8 bases). The J gene comes from matching the DNA to germline here; TCRdb lacks it. This CDR3 region has 20 residues. V lost 0 bases and J lost 2, with 29 bases in between. Germline V gene sequence: CDR1 NSMFDY, CDR2 ISSIKDK. CDR3 in DNA: TGTGCAGCAAGCGCTTCCTACTACTGGGGTCAAGAGATGCTTACCGATAAACTCATCTTT. It encodes CAASASYYWGQEMLTDKLIF.

This clone is classed as medium-sized (0.01 to 0.1%). The rearrangement joins TRDV1 to TRDJ1; unclear D gene. Trimming shortened V by 2 bases and J by 3 bases, and 22 bases separated the two germline ends. Germline values: CDR1 TSWWSYY, CDR2 QGS. The CDR3 is 18 residues long. The CDR3 region is CALGESSGPPPAPDKLIF. The DNA of the CDR3 is TGTGCTCTTGGGGAATCCTCGGGGCCACCACCCGCCCCCGATAAACTCATCTTT.

With regard to this clone: Given a far larger clone just one base away, this is likely a sequencing read error. A V gene of TRDV1 was called, but no J gene was assigned; TRDD3 is the table's D call and was not checked against the DNA. The V gene's germline CDR1 is TSWWSYY and CDR2 QGS. This CDR3 is built from 15 residues. The CDR3 here is CALGEIGAPGIIVIF. As DNA, the CDR3 is TGTGCTCTTGGGGAAATAGGAGCCCCCGGAATAATTGTCATCTTT.

As concerns this clone: This clone may be a read error of a much larger clone one base away. Different DNA sequences within this sample yield the same CDR3. The gene calls are TRDV1 and TRDJ1; TRDD3 agrees at 8 bases. J lost 14 bases, V lost 2 bases, and 31 bases had no gene match. CDR1 is TSWWSYY, CDR2 QGS, per germline. There are 20 residues in the CDR3. The CDR3 is CALGESPPELSGGHEGQLIF. The CDR3 DNA sequence: TGTGCTCTTGGGGAATCCCCCCCGGAGCTTTCTGGGGGACACGAGGGGCAGCTTATCTTT.

In its sample, this clone is medium-sized (0.01 to 0.1%). V and J are TRDV2 and TRDJ1, with 10 bases matching TRDD3. This CDR3 is 17 amino acids long. Germline-derived CDR1 and CDR2 are GEAIGNYY and EKD. The V segment lost 3 bases and the J segment 0 bases; nucleotides outside the gene matches: 9. The CDR3 DNA reads TGTGCCTGTGACGGGGTTACTGGGGGATTGTACACCGATAAACTCATCTTT. Protein: CACDGVTGGLYTDKLIF.

By sample fraction, this clone is large (0.1 to 1%). The chain employs TRDV1 and TRDJ1; 7 nucleotides line up with TRDD3. Trimming cost V 3 bases and J 8 bases; bases outside gene matches: 18. The CDR3 contains 17 residues. In germline, CDR1 is TSWWSYY, CDR2 QGS. In DNA, the CDR3 is TGTGCTCTTGGGGATCAGGAATATTGGGGGACCCTACGGAAACTCATCTTT. Translating it yields CALGDQEYWGTLRKLIF.

There are a few counts of this clone. Other DNA sequences within the sample encode an identical CDR3. The CDR3 DNA reads TGTGCTCTTGGGGAGCAAAGGAGGGGGAGGGGATACCCCACCGATAAACTCATCTTT. This encodes CALGEQRRGRGYPTDKLIF. The J gene is TRDJ1, the V gene TRDV1, with 8 bases fitting TRDD3. The V gene's germline CDR1 is TSWWSYY and CDR2 QGS. With 3 bases clipped from V and 1 base from J, the junction kept 16 bases outside the gene matches. There are 19 residues in the CDR3.

In this sample, this clone is medium-sized. The chain combines TRDV1 with TRDJ3, with TRDD3 matching 7 bases. J gave up 3 bases and V 0 bases, and 20 bases lay outside the gene matches. The CDR3 covers 23 residues. CDR1 and CDR2 (germline): TSWWSYY, QGS. CDR3 sequence: CALGELDPGDAAESCWDTRQMFF. CDR3 DNA sequence: TGTGCTCTTGGGGAACTAGACCCGGGGGATGCCGCCGAGTCCTGCTGGGACACCCGACAGATGTTTTTC.

This clone was observed a handful of times. The chain links TRDV1 to TRDJ1; 9 bases fit TRDD3. The germline V gene encodes CDR1 TSWWSYY and CDR2 QGS. CDR3 length equals 23 residues. The V segment lost 3 bases and the J segment 0 bases; nucleotides outside the gene matches: 26. CDR3 in amino acids: CALGDALFLTPRLGETYTDKLIF. CDR3 nucleotides: TGTGCTCTTGGGGACGCCCTCTTCCTAACCCCTCGACTGGGGGAAACCTACACCGATAAACTCATCTTT.

This chain links TRDV2 with TRDJ3; the D is unclear. The J gene is absent in TCRdb and was assigned here via DNA matching to germline. Trimming took off 4 bases at V and 0 bases at J, with 9 bases between the two ends. This CDR3 is built from 16 residues. Germline lookup yields CDR1 GEAIGNYY and CDR2 EKD. The CDR3 here is CACDVWSSWDTRQMFF. The CDR3 bases are TGTGCCTGTGATGTCTGGAGCTCCTGGGACACCCGACAGATGTTTTTC.

The rearrangement joins TRDV1 to TRDJ1, with 7 bases aligning to TRDD2. The V gene end was trimmed by 2 bases and the J gene end by 1 base; junction bases not matched to a gene: 7. This CDR3 comprises 16 residues. Germline loops: CDR1 TSWWSYY, CDR2 QGS. This CDR3 reads CALGESAFLLTDKLIF. CDR3 nucleotide sequence: TGTGCTCTTGGGGAATCGGCCTTCCTCCTCACCGATAAACTCATCTTT.

By share of the sample, this clone is medium-sized (0.01 to 0.1%). The V gene is TRDV1, the J gene TRDJ1, with D possibly being TRDD3 (6 bases). V lost 6 bases and J 0 bases, leaving 32 bases between the germline ends. CDR1 is TSWWSYY, CDR2 QGS, per germline. This CDR3 has 21 amino acids. CDR3 in DNA: TGTGCTCTTGGTTGGCCCATTGGTGGGGGGCAATACTCCCACTACACCGATAAACTCATCTTT. This encodes CALGWPIGGGQYSHYTDKLIF.

The J gene is TRDJ3, the V gene TRDV2, with a tentative D call TRDD2 (5 bases). TCRdb records no J gene; here it was assigned by comparing the DNA to germline. CDR3 length equals 18 residues. The germline V gene has CDR1 GEAIGNYY and CDR2 EKD. V dropped 4 bases and J dropped 0 bases, with 15 bases sitting between them. CDR3 in DNA: TGTGCCTGTGAACACCTACCCTCGAGCTCCTGGGACACCCGACAGATGTTTTTC. It is translated as CACEHLPSSSWDTRQMFF.

The chain is built from TRDV1 and TRDJ1; 9 nucleotides align to TRDD2. With V trimmed by 6 bases and J by 10 bases, 36 bases remained unmatched. Looked up from germline, CDR1 is TSWWSYY and CDR2 is QGS. This CDR3 region has 22 residues. CDR3 residues: CALGLSYWPSYWIRVPPIGLIF. Here the CDR3 DNA reads TGTGCTCTTGGTTTATCCTATTGGCCTTCCTACTGGATACGCGTTCCTCCCATTGGACTCATCTTT.

This clone was found a few times. A read error may explain this, as a much larger clone is one base away. The chain employs TRDV1 and TRDJ2; 11 nucleotides match TRDD3. This CDR3 is built from 21 residues. V was pared by 2 bases and J by 3 bases, with 17 bases of the junction left unmatched. Germline CDR1 and CDR2: TSWWSYY and QGS. The chain's CDR3 is CALGESRPLLGDMPLTAQLFF. DNA for the CDR3: TGTGCTCTTGGGGAATCTAGACCCTTACTGGGGGATATGCCCCTGACAGCACAACTCTTCTTT.

CDR3: CACDSTTGGYTWDTRQMFF. CDR3 in DNA: TGTGCCTGTGACTCTACCACTGGGGGATACACCTGGGACACCCGACAGATGTTTTTC. The genes are TRDV2 and TRDJ3, with TRDD3 matching 12 bases. Trimming at V came to 3 bases and at J to 2 bases, leaving 7 bases not matched to a gene. Germline CDR1 is GEAIGNYY and CDR2 is EKD. This CDR3 has 19 residues.

This clone was seen a few times. The rearrangement links TRDV2 to TRDJ2, with 10 nucleotides matching TRDD3. The germline CDR1 and CDR2 sequences are GEAIGNYY and EKD. This CDR3 comprises 14 residues. V dropped 2 bases and J dropped 5; count of bases not matched to a gene: 1. CDR3 loop: CACDILGDTAQLFF. DNA for the CDR3: TGTGCCTGTGACATACTGGGGGATACAGCACAACTCTTCTTT.

By share, this clone counts as large. The chain has TRDV1 and TRDJ1, with 10 bases identical to TRDD3. V shed 0 bases and J 0 bases; nucleotides not matched to a gene: 13. The CDR3 is made up of 20 amino acids. CDR1 TSWWSYY and CDR2 QGS come from the germline V gene. CDR3 in DNA: TGTGCTCTTGGGGAACTATTCACTGTACTGGGGGATCTGTACACCGATAAACTCATCTTT. Protein: CALGELFTVLGDLYTDKLIF.

By share of the sample, this clone is large. The CDR3 loop is CAYRSAGGYSWDTRQMFF. In DNA, the CDR3 is TGTGCTTATAGGAGCGCTGGGGGATACTCCTGGGACACCCGACAGATGTTTTTC. The gene calls are TRAV38-2/DV8 and TRDJ3; TRDD3 matches 10 bases. This CDR3 spans 18 amino acids. V lost 0 bases and J lost 0; bases outside the gene matches: 0. Germline CDR1 reads TSESDYY; CDR2 reads QEAYKQQN.

This clone showed up just a few times. V usage is TRDV1 and J usage is TRDJ1, with TRDD3 matching 8 bases. CDR1 TSWWSYY and CDR2 QGS come from the germline V gene. With V trimmed by 5 bases and J by 1 base, 30 bases remained unmatched. This CDR3 is built from 23 residues. The CDR3 loop is CALGTVPSSRTGGLSGFTDKLIF. In DNA form, the CDR3 reads TGTGCTCTTGGGACCGTCCCATCCTCCCGCACTGGGGGTCTTTCGGGATTCACCGATAAACTCATCTTT.

In its sample, this clone was seen a few times. Possible read error: a much larger clone is one base away. The same CDR3 arises from other DNA sequences in this sample as well. This chain joins TRDV1 and TRDJ1; D possibly corresponds to TRDD3 (5 bases). The CDR3 length is 15 residues. Germline values: CDR1 TSWWSYY, CDR2 QGS. DNA of the CDR3: TGTGCACTTGGGGAAGAAGTTTGGGTATCCGATAAACTCATCTTT. It encodes CALGEEVWVSDKLIF.

This clone rates as medium-sized. The V call is TRDV2, the J call TRDJ1; a weak D match, TRDD3 (6 bases). The CDR3 is 13 residues long. V was cut by 2 bases and J by 1 base, with 7 bases left in between. Germline lookup yields CDR1 GEAIGNYY and CDR2 EKD. CDR3 in amino acids: CACDKLGTDKLIF. CDR3 bases: TGTGCCTGTGACAAACTGGGCACCGATAAACTCATCTTT.